The present T cell receptor beta chain was sequenced within a study of cytomegalovirus exposure and HLA in healthy donors. Using immunoSEQ multiplex PCR, the repertoire was profiled, and TCRdb retains in-frame clones only, with some absent. There are about 120,000 clones in the sample; around 89% occur only once, and 1.5% to 2% lies in the top ten. The donors were part of the validation cohort, which consisted of under 150 subjects and was separate from the first cohort of under 850 subjects. Trimming shortened V by 3 bases and J by 7 bases, and 19 bases separated the two germline ends. The CDR3 has 16 amino acids. CDR1 and CDR2 from the germline V gene are KGHSH and LQKENI.

Sequencing used PBMCs. The chain recombines TRBV18 with TRBJ1-5; D is uncertain. This sequence originates from a man in his late teens or twenties in good health and CMV-seronegative. The CDR3 here is CASSPGEGPAGQPQHF. CDR3 sequence (DNA): TGTGCCAGCTCACCCGGAGAGGGCCCGGCCGGCCAGCCCCAGCATTTT.